These 4 T cell receptor beta chains share one sample of origin, sequenced in a study of shared clonotypes between healthy human individuals. The protocol was immunoSEQ multiplex PCR, while the TCRdb copy is restricted to in-frame clones and leaves out a portion. The table has some 2,100,000 clones, 90% to 97% seen once. Sequenced input: naive CD4+ T cells sorted from blood. Regarding subset: CD45RA+ positively selected. The receptors come from a man younger than 35 in good health.

The V gene is TRBV29-1, the J gene TRBJ2-7, with 9 bases aligning to TRBD1. This CDR3 region has 11 residues. V gave up 8 bases and J gave up 6 bases; unmatched junction bases: 5. Germline assignment: CDR1 SQVTM and CDR2 ANQGSEA. The CDR3 loop reads CSIGQGSEQYF. The CDR3 region has the DNA TGCAGCATCGGACAGGGGTCCGAGCAGTACTTC.

J is TRBJ1-5 and V is TRBV18; D might be TRBD1 (6 bases). The CDR3 contains 14 residues. CDR1 and CDR2 from the germline V gene are KGHSH and LQKENI. V gave up 1 base and J gave up 11 bases, with 15 bases separating them. In nucleotides, the CDR3 is TGTGCCAGCTCACCACAAGACAGGACAAGGGCCCAGCATTTT. Translating it yields CASSPQDRTRAQHF.

The V call is TRBV2, the J call TRBJ2-3; 10 bases align to TRBD1. Trimming cost V 6 bases and J 4 bases; bases outside gene matches: 7. In germline, CDR1 is SNHLY, CDR2 FYNNEI. The CDR3 consists of 15 residues. This chain's CDR3 is CASSKTGGPSDTQYF. The CDR3 nucleotides are TGTGCCAGCAGCAAGACAGGGGGCCCTTCAGATACGCAGTATTTT.

The V call is TRBV11-2, the J call TRBJ2-3, with 10 bases aligning to TRBD2. Germline values: CDR1 SGHAT, CDR2 FQNNGV. Trimming cost V 2 bases and J 4 bases; bases outside gene matches: 3. The CDR3 loop spans 15 amino acids. CDR3 in amino acids: CASSLPGTSADTQYF. The CDR3 DNA follows: TGTGCCAGCAGCTTACCCGGGACTAGCGCAGATACGCAGTATTTT.